A single T cell receptor beta chain is shown here with its context. These data belong to a study of blood T cell repertoires in COVID-19. As for the study in general: Sites in the United States, Italy and Spain provided acute and convalescent COVID-19 samples. Sample material is recorded as cDNA or gDNA derived from T cells, B-cell-depleted T cells, or PBMCs.

Original methodology: Reference gene primer amplification in the assay estimated nucleated cell counts. Method: immunoSEQ multiplex PCR; TCRdb's copy keeps in-frame clones and lacks some. For V, J and clone size, that table is used; D and trimming come from the DNA. The table has 200,000 to 250,000 clones, around 87% seen once. CDR1 is MNHNS and CDR2 is SASEGT in the germline V gene. Trimming cost V 4 bases and J 4 bases; bases outside gene matches: 14. The CDR3 is 19 residues long. The Seattle site enrolled patients during active infection and followed them longitudinally. This TCR was sampled from a woman aged 50 to 60 with COVID-19, enrolled during active disease. Specimen: peripheral blood. The chain is built from TRBV6-1 and TRBJ2-3; 13 bases fit TRBD2. As DNA, the CDR3 is TGTGCCAGCAGTGCCCACGCCTCACTAGCGGGGGGGCAATCAGATACGCAGTATTTT. This encodes CASSAHASLAGGQSDTQYF.